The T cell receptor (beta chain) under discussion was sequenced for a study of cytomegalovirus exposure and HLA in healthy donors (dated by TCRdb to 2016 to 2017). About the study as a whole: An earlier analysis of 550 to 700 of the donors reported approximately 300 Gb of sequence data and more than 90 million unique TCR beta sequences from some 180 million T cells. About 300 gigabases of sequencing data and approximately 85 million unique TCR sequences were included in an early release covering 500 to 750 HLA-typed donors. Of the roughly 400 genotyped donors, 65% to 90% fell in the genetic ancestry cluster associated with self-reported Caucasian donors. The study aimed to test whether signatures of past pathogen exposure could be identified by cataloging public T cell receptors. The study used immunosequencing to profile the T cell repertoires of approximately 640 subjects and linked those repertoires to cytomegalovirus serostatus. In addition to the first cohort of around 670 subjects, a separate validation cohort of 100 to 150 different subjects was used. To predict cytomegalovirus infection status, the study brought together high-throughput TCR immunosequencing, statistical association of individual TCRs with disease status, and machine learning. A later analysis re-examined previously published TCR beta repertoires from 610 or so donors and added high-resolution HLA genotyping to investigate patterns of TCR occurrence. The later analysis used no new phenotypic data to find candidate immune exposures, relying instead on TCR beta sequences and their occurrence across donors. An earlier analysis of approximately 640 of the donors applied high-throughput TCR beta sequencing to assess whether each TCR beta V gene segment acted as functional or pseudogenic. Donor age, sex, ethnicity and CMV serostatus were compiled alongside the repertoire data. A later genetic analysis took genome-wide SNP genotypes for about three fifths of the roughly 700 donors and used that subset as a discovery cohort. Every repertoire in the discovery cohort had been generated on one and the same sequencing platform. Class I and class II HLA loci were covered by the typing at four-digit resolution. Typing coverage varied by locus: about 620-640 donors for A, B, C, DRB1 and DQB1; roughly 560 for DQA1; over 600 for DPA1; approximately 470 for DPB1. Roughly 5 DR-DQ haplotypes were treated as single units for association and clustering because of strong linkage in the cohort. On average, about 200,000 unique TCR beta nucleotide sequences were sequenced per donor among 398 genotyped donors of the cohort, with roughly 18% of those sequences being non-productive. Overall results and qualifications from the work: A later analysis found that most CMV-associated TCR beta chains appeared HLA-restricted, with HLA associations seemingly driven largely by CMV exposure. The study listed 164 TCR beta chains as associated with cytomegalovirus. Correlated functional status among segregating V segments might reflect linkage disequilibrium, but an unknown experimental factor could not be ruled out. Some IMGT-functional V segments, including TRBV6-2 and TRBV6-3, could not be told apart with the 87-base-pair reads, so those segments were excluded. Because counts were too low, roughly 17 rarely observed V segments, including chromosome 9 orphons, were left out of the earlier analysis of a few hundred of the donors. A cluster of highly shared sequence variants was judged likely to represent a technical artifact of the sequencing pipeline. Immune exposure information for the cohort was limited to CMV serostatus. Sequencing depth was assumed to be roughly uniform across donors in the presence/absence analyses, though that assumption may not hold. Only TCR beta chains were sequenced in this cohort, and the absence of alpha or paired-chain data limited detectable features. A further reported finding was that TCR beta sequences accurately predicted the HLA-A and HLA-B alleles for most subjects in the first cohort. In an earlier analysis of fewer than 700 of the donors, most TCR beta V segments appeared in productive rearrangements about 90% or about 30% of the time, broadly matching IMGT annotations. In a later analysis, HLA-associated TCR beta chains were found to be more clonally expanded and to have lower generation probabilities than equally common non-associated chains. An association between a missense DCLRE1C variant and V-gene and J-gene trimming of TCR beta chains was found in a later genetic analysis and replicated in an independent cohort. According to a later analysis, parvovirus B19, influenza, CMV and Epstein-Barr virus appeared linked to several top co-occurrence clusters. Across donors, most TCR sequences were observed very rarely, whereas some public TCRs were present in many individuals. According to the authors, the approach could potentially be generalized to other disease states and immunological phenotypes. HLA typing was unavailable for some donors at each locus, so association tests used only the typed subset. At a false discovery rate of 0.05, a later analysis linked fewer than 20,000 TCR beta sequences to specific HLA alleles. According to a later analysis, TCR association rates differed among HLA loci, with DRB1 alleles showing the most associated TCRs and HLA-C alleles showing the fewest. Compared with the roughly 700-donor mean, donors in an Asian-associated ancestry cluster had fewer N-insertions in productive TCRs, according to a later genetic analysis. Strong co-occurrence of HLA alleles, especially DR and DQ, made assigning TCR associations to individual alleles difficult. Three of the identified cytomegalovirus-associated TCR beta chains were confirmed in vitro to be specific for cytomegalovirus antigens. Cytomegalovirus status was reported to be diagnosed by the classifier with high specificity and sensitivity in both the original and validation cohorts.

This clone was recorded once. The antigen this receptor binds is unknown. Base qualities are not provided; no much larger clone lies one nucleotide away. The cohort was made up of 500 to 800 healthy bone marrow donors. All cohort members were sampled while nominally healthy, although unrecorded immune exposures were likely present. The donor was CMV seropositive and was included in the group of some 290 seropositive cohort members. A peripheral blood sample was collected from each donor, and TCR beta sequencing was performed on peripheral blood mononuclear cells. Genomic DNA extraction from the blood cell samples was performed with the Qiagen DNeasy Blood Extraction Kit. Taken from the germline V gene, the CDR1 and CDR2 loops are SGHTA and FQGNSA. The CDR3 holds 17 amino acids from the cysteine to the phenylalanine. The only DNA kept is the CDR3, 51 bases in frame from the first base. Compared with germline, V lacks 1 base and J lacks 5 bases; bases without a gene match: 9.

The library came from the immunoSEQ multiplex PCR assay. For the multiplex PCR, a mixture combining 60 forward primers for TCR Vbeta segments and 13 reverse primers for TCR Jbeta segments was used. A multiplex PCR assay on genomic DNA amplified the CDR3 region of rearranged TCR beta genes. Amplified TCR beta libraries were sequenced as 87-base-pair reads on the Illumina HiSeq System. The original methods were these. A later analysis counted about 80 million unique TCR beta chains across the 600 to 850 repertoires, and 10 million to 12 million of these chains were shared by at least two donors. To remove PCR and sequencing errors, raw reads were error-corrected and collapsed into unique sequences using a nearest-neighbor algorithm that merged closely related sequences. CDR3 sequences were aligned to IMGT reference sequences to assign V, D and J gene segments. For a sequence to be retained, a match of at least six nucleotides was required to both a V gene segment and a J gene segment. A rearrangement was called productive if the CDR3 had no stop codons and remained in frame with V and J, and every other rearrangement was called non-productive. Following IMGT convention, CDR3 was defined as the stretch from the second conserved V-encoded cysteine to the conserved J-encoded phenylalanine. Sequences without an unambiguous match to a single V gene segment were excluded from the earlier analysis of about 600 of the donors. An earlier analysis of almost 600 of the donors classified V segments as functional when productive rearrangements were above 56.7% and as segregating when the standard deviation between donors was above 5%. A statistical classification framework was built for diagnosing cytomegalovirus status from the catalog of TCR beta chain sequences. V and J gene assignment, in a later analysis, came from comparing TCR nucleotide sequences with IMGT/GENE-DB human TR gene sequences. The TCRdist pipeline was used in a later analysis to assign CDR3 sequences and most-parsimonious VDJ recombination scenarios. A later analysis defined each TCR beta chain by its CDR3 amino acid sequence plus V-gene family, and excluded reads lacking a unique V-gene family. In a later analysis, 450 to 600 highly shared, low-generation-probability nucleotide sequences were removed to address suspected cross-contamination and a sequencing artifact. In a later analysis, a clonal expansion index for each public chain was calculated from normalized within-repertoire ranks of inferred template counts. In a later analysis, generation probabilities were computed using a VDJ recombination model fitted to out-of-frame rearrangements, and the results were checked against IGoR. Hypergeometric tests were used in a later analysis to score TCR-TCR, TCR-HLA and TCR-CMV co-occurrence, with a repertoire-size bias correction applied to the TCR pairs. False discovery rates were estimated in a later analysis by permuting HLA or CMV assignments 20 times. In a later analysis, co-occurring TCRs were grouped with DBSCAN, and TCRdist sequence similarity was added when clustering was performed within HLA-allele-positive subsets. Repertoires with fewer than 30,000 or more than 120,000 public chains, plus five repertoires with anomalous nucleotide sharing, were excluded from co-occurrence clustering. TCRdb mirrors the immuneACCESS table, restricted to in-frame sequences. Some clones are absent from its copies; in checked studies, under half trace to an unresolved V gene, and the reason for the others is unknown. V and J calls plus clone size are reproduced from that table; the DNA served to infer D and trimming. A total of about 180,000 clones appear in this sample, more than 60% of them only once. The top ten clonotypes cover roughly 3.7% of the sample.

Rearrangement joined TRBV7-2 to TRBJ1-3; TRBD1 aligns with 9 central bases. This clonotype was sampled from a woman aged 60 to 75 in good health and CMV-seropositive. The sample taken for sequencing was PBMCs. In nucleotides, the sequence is TGTGCCAGCAGCTTAGGTTCCTTGGGACAGGGAAGAAACACCATATATTTT. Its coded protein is CASSLGSLGQGRNTIYF.